This is a list of T cell receptor beta chains from one sample in a study of CD8+CD57+ T cells in acquired aplastic anemia. TCRdb fed the reads into MiXCR, producing one record per CDR3 protein. The sample holds around 250,000 distinct CDR3 sequences, roughly half seen once. The sequenced sample consisted of sorted CD4+, CD8+, or CD8+CD57+ T cells (not recorded which) from PBMCs. Receptors originate from a human donor with severe aplastic anemia or a healthy control (not recorded which). Each CDR3 is given with its conserved first and last residue. A D gene is named only where the DNA matches it firmly. Some rows mark clone size as missing; the rest say once, few, many or name a class of expanded clone.

D	size	length	J	V	CDR3	DNA
-	once	15	TRBJ2-7	TRBV6-5	CASTEPDRVSYEQYF	TGTGCCAGCACCGAACCGGACAGAGTATCTTACGAGCAGTACTTC
-	-	12	TRBJ2-7	TRBV19	CASQGGGHEQYF	TGTGCCAGCCAGGGGGGGGGTCACGAGCAGTACTTC
TRBD1	-	15	TRBJ2-3	TRBV7-9	CASSFKGTGTDTQYF	TGTGCCAGCAGCTTCAAAGGGACAGGCACAGATACGCAGTATTTT
-	-	13	TRBJ1-6	TRBV11-2	CASSLEGVEFLHF	TGTGCCAGCAGCTTAGAGGGGGTAGAGTTCCTCCACTTT
TRBD1	-	14	TRBJ2-7	TRBV7-2	CASTMGQESYEQYF	TGTGCCAGCACAATGGGACAGGAATCCTACGAGCAGTACTTC
TRBD1	-	10	TRBJ2-3	TRBV5-1	CASRPTGEYF	TGCGCCAGCAGGCCGACAGGGGAGTATTTT
-	many	14	TRBJ1-1	TRBV29-1	CSAALGGVNTEAFF	TGCAGCGCGGCCCTGGGGGGGGTTAACACTGAAGCTTTCTTT
-	-	14	TRBJ2-7	TRBV7-2	CASRHPRGNDEQYF	TGTGCCAGCCGTCACCCCAGGGGAAACGACGAGCAGTACTTC
-	-	15	TRBJ2-7	TRBV10-3	CAISGFEGPTYEQYF	TGTGCCATCAGTGGGTTCGAGGGGCCGACCTACGAGCAGTACTTC
TRBD2	-	13	TRBJ2-7	TRBV6-5	CASSSRMWEGPYF	TGTGCCAGCAGTTCACGTATGTGGGAGGGCCCGTACTTC
-	-	14	TRBJ2-7	TRBV7-3	CASTRGVGTGEQYF	TGTGCCAGCACTCGTGGGGTTGGCACCGGGGAGCAGTACTTC
-	once	19	TRBJ1-5	TRBV24-1	CATSDFALNDSKRNQPQHF	TGTGCCACCAGTGATTTTGCCTTGAATGACAGCAAACGCAATCAGCCCCAGCATTTT
-	few	16	TRBJ2-2	TRBV7-3	CASSLVQGLRAGELFF	TGTGCCAGCAGCTTGGTGCAGGGGCTACGGGCCGGGGAGCTGTTTTTT
TRBD2	-	14	TRBJ2-7	TRBV9	CASSVPSGGYEQYF	TGTGCCAGCAGCGTTCCGAGCGGGGGCTACGAGCAGTACTTC
-	once	14	TRBJ1-1	TRBV20-1	CSARGSYGDTEAFF	TGCAGTGCTAGAGGGTCTTACGGGGACACTGAAGCTTTCTTT
-	-	17	TRBJ2-7	TRBV19	CASSSTQGSRLHYEQYF	TGTGCCAGTAGTAGCACCCAGGGGTCTCGACTACATTACGAGCAGTACTTC
-	-	11	TRBJ1-1	TRBV24-1	CATSDLGEAFF	TGTGCCACCAGTGATTTGGGGGAAGCTTTCTTT
TRBD1	many	15	TRBJ2-6	TRBV6-5	CASRGQGSGANVLTF	TGTGCCAGCAGGGGACAGGGTTCTGGGGCCAACGTCCTGACTTTC
-	few	15	TRBJ2-7	TRBV7-2	CASSPTLATPREQYF	TGTGCCAGCAGCCCCACCCTAGCGACTCCACGGGAGCAGTACTTC
TRBD2	-	17	TRBJ2-1	TRBV7-9	CASSSLGGLASHNEQFF	TGTGCCAGCAGCTCGCTAGGGGGACTAGCGTCCCACAATGAGCAGTTCTTC
-	-	13	TRBJ2-1	TRBV15	CATAQFPYNEQFF	TGTGCCACCGCACAGTTTCCCTACAATGAGCAGTTCTTC
-	-	15	TRBJ2-5	TRBV7-2	CASSLDRGAQEAQYF	TGTGCCAGCAGCTTAGACCGGGGGGCACAAGAGGCCCAGTACTTC
-	-	15	TRBJ2-4	TRBV7-2	CASSLALIAKNIQYF	TGTGCCAGCAGCTTAGCGCTTATAGCCAAAAACATTCAGTACTTC
-	-	15	TRBJ2-3	TRBV7-6	CASSSHLGVADTQYF	TGTGCCAGCAGCTCCCACTTGGGGGTAGCGGATACGCAGTATTTT
TRBD1	-	13	TRBJ2-1	TRBV29-1	CSVLGGINNEQFF	TGCAGCGTTTTAGGGGGCATCAACAATGAGCAGTTCTTC
-	many	17	TRBJ2-1	TRBV7-8	CASSSPYLGSSYNEQFF	TGTGCCAGCAGCTCCCCGTACCTGGGAAGCTCCTACAATGAGCAGTTCTTC
-	many	16	TRBJ1-2	TRBV4-2	CASSHLDPQANYGYTF	TGTGCCAGCAGCCACCTGGACCCGCAAGCTAACTATGGCTACACCTTC
-	many	14	TRBJ1-6	TRBV28	CASSSGGYNSPLHF	TGTGCCAGCAGTTCGGGGGGGTATAATTCACCCCTCCACTTT
TRBD1	-	14	TRBJ2-5	TRBV9	CASSPTGYRETQYF	TGTGCCAGCAGCCCGACAGGGTATCGCGAGACCCAGTACTTC
TRBD1	many	17	TRBJ1-2	TRBV5-1	CASSTQGQGYTSYGYTF	TGCGCCAGCAGCACCCAAGGACAGGGCTATACGAGCTATGGCTACACCTTC
-	many	13	TRBJ1-1	TRBV12-3/TRBV12-4	CASSFGGNTEAFF	TGTGCCAGCAGTTTCGGGGGCAACACTGAAGCTTTCTTT
-	many	14	TRBJ1-5	TRBV27	CASRIRQSNQPQHF	TGTGCCAGCAGGATTAGACAGAGCAATCAGCCCCAGCATTTT
TRBD2	once	14	TRBJ2-7	TRBV19	CASSVAGAYYEQYF	TGTGCCAGTAGTGTAGCGGGAGCTTACTACGAGCAGTACTTC
-	-	12	TRBJ1-1	TRBV19	CASSLGTREAFF	TGTGCCAGTAGTTTGGGGACGCGGGAAGCTTTCTTT
TRBD2	many	18	TRBJ2-1	TRBV5-1	CASSLVLLGLAGMNEQFF	TGCGCCAGCAGCCTGGTTTTACTGGGACTAGCGGGGATGAATGAGCAGTTCTTC
-	-	12	TRBJ2-7	TRBV2	CASRDTGIQQYF	TGTGCCAGCAGGGATACAGGGATCCAGCAGTACTTC
-	many	16	TRBJ1-2	TRBV19	CASSIDFTGPAGGYTF	TGTGCCAGTAGTATAGACTTCACAGGACCCGCGGGTGGCTACACCTTC
TRBD1	-	15	TRBJ2-3	TRBV24-1	CATSGGTGGMNTQYF	TGTGCCACCAGTGGAGGGACAGGGGGCATGAATACGCAGTATTTT
TRBD1	-	11	TRBJ1-1	TRBV6-5	CASTQGQEPFF	TGTGCCAGCACTCAGGGACAGGAACCTTTCTTT
TRBD1	-	16	TRBJ1-1	TRBV13	CASSTSSRGMNTEAFF	TGTGCCAGCAGCACATCGTCCAGGGGGATGAACACTGAAGCTTTCTTT
-	-	14	TRBJ2-1	TRBV9	CASSDVSSYNEQFF	TGTGCCAGCAGCGACGTAAGCTCCTACAATGAGCAGTTCTTC
-	-	12	TRBJ1-3	TRBV20-1	CSASLSGNTICF	TGCAGTGCTAGTCTCTCTGGAAACACCATATGCTTT
-	-	12	TRBJ1-1	TRBV6-5	CASSYEGTEAFF	TGTGCCAGCAGTTACGAGGGGACTGAAGCTTTCTTT